These T cell receptor beta chains were read from a single sample in a study of cytomegalovirus exposure and HLA in healthy donors. The repertoire was sequenced with immunoSEQ multiplex PCR; TCRdb's copy has only in-frame clones and lacks some. The table includes some 98,000 clones, more than 65% detected once. Sequencing used PBMCs. These receptors originate from a human donor in good health. The CDR3 runs from the conserved cysteine through the conserved F or W. D genes are given only for firm matches. Clone size appears in some rows only: once, few, many, or a class for an expanded clone.

d_gene: -; v_gene: TRBV19; len: 13; j_gene: TRBJ2-1; abundance: few; CDR3nt: TGTGCCAGTAGCCCACGGGTCAACAATGAGCAGTTCTTC; CDR3aa: CASSPRVNNEQFF
d_gene: -; v_gene: TRBV6-4; len: 13; j_gene: TRBJ2-5; abundance: few; CDR3nt: TGTGCCAGCAGTGGACAGCTCCTAGAGACCCAGTACTTC; CDR3aa: CASSGQLLETQYF
d_gene: -; v_gene: TRBV6-1; len: 14; j_gene: TRBJ1-1; abundance: -; CDR3nt: TGTGCCAGCAGTGACGGGGGGAAGAACACTGAAGCTTTCTTT; CDR3aa: CASSDGGKNTEAFF
d_gene: -; v_gene: TRBV7-6; len: 12; j_gene: TRBJ2-3; abundance: -; CDR3nt: TGTGCCAGCAGCTTAGGCGCAGATACGCAGTATTTT; CDR3aa: CASSLGADTQYF
d_gene: TRBD1; v_gene: TRBV5-1; len: 15; j_gene: TRBJ1-1; abundance: -; CDR3nt: TGCGCCAGCAGCTTGGTTTCAGGGGGGAACACTGAAGCTTTCTTT; CDR3aa: CASSLVSGGNTEAFF
d_gene: -; v_gene: TRBV20-1; len: 11; j_gene: TRBJ2-3; abundance: -; CDR3nt: TGCAGTGCTGGGGAGTCGGATACGCAGTATTTT; CDR3aa: CSAGESDTQYF
d_gene: -; v_gene: TRBV5-1; len: 13; j_gene: TRBJ1-5; abundance: -; CDR3nt: TGCGCCAGCAGCTTGGTGCCAGATCAGCCCCAGCATTTT; CDR3aa: CASSLVPDQPQHF
d_gene: TRBD1; v_gene: TRBV15; len: 12; j_gene: TRBJ2-7; abundance: -; CDR3nt: TGTGCCACGGCAGGGGGCTCCTACGAGCAGTACTTC; CDR3aa: CATAGGSYEQYF
d_gene: TRBD2; v_gene: TRBV18; len: 15; j_gene: TRBJ2-5; abundance: -; CDR3nt: TGTGCCAGCTCACCGCAGCGGGAGGTGGGAAAGACCCAGTACTTC; CDR3aa: CASSPQREVGKTQYF
d_gene: TRBD1; v_gene: TRBV29-1; len: 15; j_gene: TRBJ2-2; abundance: once; CDR3nt: TGCAGCGTTGAAGTATCGGGACAGGGAACCGGGGAGCTGTTTTTT; CDR3aa: CSVEVSGQGTGELFF
d_gene: -; v_gene: TRBV2; len: 12; j_gene: TRBJ2-5; abundance: -; CDR3nt: TGTGCCAGTGGGGCAGGGGTGGAGACCCAGTACTTC; CDR3aa: CASGAGVETQYF
d_gene: TRBD1; v_gene: TRBV27; len: 15; j_gene: TRBJ1-6; abundance: -; CDR3nt: TGTGCCACCCGACAGGACAGGGGTGGCAATTCACCCCTCCACTTT; CDR3aa: CATRQDRGGNSPLHF
d_gene: -; v_gene: TRBV7-9; len: 13; j_gene: TRBJ1-1; abundance: -; CDR3nt: TGTGCCAGCAGCAAGGACCGGGGGACTGAAGCTTTCTTT; CDR3aa: CASSKDRGTEAFF
d_gene: -; v_gene: TRBV5-4; len: 14; j_gene: TRBJ1-5; abundance: -; CDR3nt: TGTGCCAGCAGCTTGGCGGGGGGCAATCAGCCCCAGCATTTT; CDR3aa: CASSLAGGNQPQHF
d_gene: TRBD1; v_gene: TRBV9; len: 16; j_gene: TRBJ1-4; abundance: -; CDR3nt: TGTGCCAGCAGCGTAGGCCCGGCCAGGGGGGAAGAAAAACTGTTTTTT; CDR3aa: CASSVGPARGEEKLFF
d_gene: TRBD1; v_gene: TRBV9; len: 16; j_gene: TRBJ1-2; abundance: -; CDR3nt: TGTGCCAGCAGCACAATACAAGAACAGGGGACGGGAGGCTACACCTTC; CDR3aa: CASSTIQEQGTGGYTF
d_gene: -; v_gene: TRBV19; len: 15; j_gene: TRBJ1-5; abundance: -; CDR3nt: TGTGCCAGTACCCAAAGGGGCGCCGAGAATCAGCCCCAGCATTTT; CDR3aa: CASTQRGAENQPQHF